This TCR beta chain was identified during a study of OX40 agonist ivuxolimab in advanced cancers. Study overall: The dose-escalation group included hepatocellular carcinoma, melanoma, renal cell carcinoma and head and neck cancer. Past anti-PD-1, anti-PD-L1 or anti-CTLA-4 therapy was accepted, and 40% had received some.

The study's findings and limits: Individuals who were partial responders at 0.1-3.0 mg/kg had clonal expansion that ranked among the lowest.

In regard to this clone: Its antigen remains unidentified. This sample also contains other DNA sequences that code for the same CDR3.

In germline, CDR1 is SGHTA, CDR2 FQGNSA. The germline V and J ends were trimmed by 1 base and 1 base, with 3 bases remaining between them. The CDR3 length is 13 residues. Assay used: immunoSEQ multiplex PCR; TCRdb lists only in-frame clones, some missing. The sample includes about 82,000 clones, more than 85% of them seen just once. The rearrangement links TRBV7-2 to TRBJ2-3; D not certain. The clonotype was recovered from an adult with an advanced solid tumor such as melanoma, head and neck, liver or kidney cancer. The specimen comprised CD4+ or CD8+ T cells sorted from blood, sampled in a trial of the OX40 agonist ivuxolimab. The CDR3 loop reads CASSLDGTDTQYF. In DNA form, the CDR3 reads TGTGCCAGCAGCTTAGACGGCACAGATACGCAGTATTTT.